This T cell receptor (beta chain) was sequenced in a study of beta chain features in type 1 diabetes. CD4+ naive, central memory, regulatory and stem cell-like memory cells were sorted via CD45RO/CCR7/CD25/CD127/CD95/CD27. This clone was counted between two and nine times. The antigen is not known. Investigators reverse transcribed all isolated RNA, so they sequenced expressed TCRB transcripts. Sequenced by immunoSEQ multiplex PCR; TCRdb stores in-frame clones only, minus some. The table includes about 240,000 clones, roughly 13% detected once. Study-wide results and limits: Moderate but significant shortening of TCRB CDR3s was recorded in all four CD4+ subsets from Type 1 diabetes patients. Type 1 diabetes patients had VDJ junctions that carried fewer insertions and more deletions. PCR might preferentially amplify shorter templates, equally in patients and controls. The study found that naive, central memory and Treg TCRB repertoires appeared more similar in patients than in healthy donors.

CDR1 is MNHEY, CDR2 SMNVEV, per germline (reference sequence). Trimming took 0 bases from V and 2 from J; bases not matched to a gene: 6. The CDR3 extends over 18 amino acids. The chain links TRBV27 to TRBJ2-1, with 11 nucleotides matching TRBD2. The TCR sequence derives from a man under 40 with type 1 diabetes. Sequenced input: naive CD4+ T cells from blood. The CDR3 protein is CASSLSGLAGHTYNEQFF. CDR3 nucleotide sequence: TGTGCCAGCAGTTTATCAGGACTAGCGGGTCATACCTACAATGAGCAGTTCTTC.